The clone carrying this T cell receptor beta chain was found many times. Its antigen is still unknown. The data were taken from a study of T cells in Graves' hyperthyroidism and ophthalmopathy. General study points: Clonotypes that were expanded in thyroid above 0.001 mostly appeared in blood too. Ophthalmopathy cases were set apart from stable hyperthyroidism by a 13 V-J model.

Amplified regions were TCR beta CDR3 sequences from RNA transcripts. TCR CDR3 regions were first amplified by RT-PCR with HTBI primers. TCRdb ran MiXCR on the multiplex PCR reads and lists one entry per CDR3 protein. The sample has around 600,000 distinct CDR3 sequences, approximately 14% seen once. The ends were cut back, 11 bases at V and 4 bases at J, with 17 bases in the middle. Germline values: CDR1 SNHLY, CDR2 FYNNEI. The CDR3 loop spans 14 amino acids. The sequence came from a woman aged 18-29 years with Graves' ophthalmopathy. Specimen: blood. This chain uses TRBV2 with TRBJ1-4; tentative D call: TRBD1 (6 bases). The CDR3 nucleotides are TGTGCCCAATCCTCTCAGGGGCGTAATGAAAAACTGTTTTTT. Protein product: CAQSSQGRNEKLFF.